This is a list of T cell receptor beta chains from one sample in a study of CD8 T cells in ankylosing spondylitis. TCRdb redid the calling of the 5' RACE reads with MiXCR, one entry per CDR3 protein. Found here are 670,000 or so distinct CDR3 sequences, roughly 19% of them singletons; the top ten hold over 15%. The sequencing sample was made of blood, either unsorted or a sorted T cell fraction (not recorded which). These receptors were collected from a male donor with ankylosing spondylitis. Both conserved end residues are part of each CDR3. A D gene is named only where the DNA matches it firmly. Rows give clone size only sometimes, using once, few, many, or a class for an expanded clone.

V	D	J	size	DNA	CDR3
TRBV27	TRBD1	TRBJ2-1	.	TGTGCCAGCAGTCTGACCGGGACAGTGATCAATGAGCAGTTCTTC	CASSLTGTVINEQFF
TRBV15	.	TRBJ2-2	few	TGTGCCACCAGCAGAGATGACGGGGAGCTGTTTTTT	CATSRDDGELFF
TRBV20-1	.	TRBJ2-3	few	TGCAGTGCCAACCACAGGGCGGTGAGCACAGATACGCAGTATTTT	CSANHRAVSTDTQYF
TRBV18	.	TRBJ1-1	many	TGTGCCAGCTCACGGGGACGCAAGGATGAAGCTTTCTTT	CASSRGRKDEAFF
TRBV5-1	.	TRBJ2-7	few	TGCGCCAGCAGCTTAACAGATTCGTTGTACGAGCAGTACTTC	CASSLTDSLYEQYF
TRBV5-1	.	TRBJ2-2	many	TGCGCCAGCAACGTATCCCCGAACACCGGGGAGCTGTTTTTT	CASNVSPNTGELFF
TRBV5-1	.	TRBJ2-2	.	TGCGCCAGCAGGGGGGGCACAGGGTCGAACACCGGGGAGCTGTTTTTT	CASRGGTGSNTGELFF
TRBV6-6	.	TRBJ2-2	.	TGTGCCAGCAATTGGGTTGGCACCGGGGAGCTGTTTTTT	CASNWVGTGELFF
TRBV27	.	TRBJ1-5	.	TGTGCCAGCAGTCCGCAGACAGCAGGAAGCTATAGCAATCAGCCCCAGCATTTT	CASSPQTAGSYSNQPQHF
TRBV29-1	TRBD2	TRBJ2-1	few	TGCAGCTTAGGGACTAGCGGGATCTACAATGAGCAGTTCTTC	CSLGTSGIYNEQFF
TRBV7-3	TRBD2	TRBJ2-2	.	TGTGCCAGCAGCTTCCTAGCGGGAGAAAAGGTCGGGGAGCTGTTTTTT	CASSFLAGEKVGELFF
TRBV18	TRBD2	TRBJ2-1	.	TGTGCCAGCTCACCAGGGATCGGGGCGGGGGACAATGAGCAGTTCTTC	CASSPGIGAGDNEQFF
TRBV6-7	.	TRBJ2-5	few	TGTGCCAGCAGTTACCAGGGACTTCCTCCACGGGAGACCCAGTACTTC	CASSYQGLPPRETQYF
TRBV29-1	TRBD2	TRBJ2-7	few	TGCAGCGTTGAGGCTAGCGGGGGTTACGAGCAGTACTTC	CSVEASGGYEQYF
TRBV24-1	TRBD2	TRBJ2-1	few	TGTGCCACCAGTGGAATAGCGGGAGGATATAGTGAGCAGTTCTTC	CATSGIAGGYSEQFF
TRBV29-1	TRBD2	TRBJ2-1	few	TGCAGCGTTGGGAGCGGGGCCTACAATGAGCAGTTCTTC	CSVGSGAYNEQFF
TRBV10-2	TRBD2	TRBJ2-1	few	TGCGCCAGCATAGGGACTAGCGTTTACAATGAGCAGTTCTTC	CASIGTSVYNEQFF
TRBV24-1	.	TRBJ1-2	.	TGTGCCACCAGCTTGGGGGGCTACACCTTC	CATSLGGYTF
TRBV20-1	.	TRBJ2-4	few	TGCAGTGCTAGAGAGTGGTCCCAAAAGGGTCTAGCCAAAAACATTCAGTACTTC	CSAREWSQKGLAKNIQYF
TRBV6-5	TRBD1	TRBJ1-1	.	TGTGCCAGCAGTTACTCTCCGACAGGGGTTACTGAAGCTTTCTTT	CASSYSPTGVTEAFF
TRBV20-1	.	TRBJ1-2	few	TGCAGTGCTAGAGCCCGGGGGACCAATAACGTTAACTATGGCTACACCTTC	CSARARGTNNVNYGYTF
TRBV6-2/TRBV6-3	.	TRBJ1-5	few	TGTGCCAGCAGTCCTCTTACTCCCTCAAGAAAGGACGGAAATAATCAGCCCCAGCATTTT	CASSPLTPSRKDGNNQPQHF
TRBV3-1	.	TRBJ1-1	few	TGTGCCAGCAGCCCTACCCTTTCTAACCGGAACGAAGCTTTCTTT	CASSPTLSNRNEAFF
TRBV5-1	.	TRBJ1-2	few	TGCGCCAGCAGCTTGGGTCAGGGGACTGGCTACACCTTC	CASSLGQGTGYTF